One sample yielded the 17 T cell receptor beta chains listed below, sequenced in a study of blood T cell repertoires in COVID-19. The data were produced by immunoSEQ multiplex PCR, yet TCRdb's version contains in-frame clones alone and is incomplete. The data hold about 41,000 clones, with roughly 83% observed a single time. The specimen was peripheral blood. Source of these receptors: a woman in her sixties with acute or convalescent COVID-19.

V and J are TRBV28 and TRBJ2-5; possible D gene TRBD1, 6 bases. Germline lookup yields CDR1 MDHEN and CDR2 SYDVKM. This CDR3 is built from 13 residues. Trimming cost V 5 bases and J 4 bases, with 11 bases left between them. The CDR3 nucleotides are TGTGCCAGCAGTCCCGGACAGCGAGAGACCCAGTACTTC. Its protein product is CASSPGQRETQYF.

This clone occurred once. J is TRBJ1-3 and V is TRBV9; D is ambiguous. This CDR3 contains 13 residues. V was cut by 4 bases and J by 4 bases, with 9 bases left in between. Germline V gives CDR1 SGDLS, CDR2 YYNGEE. The CDR3 loop reads CASSYTRGNTIYF. The CDR3 bases are TGTGCCAGCAGCTACACGCGGGGAAACACCATATATTTT.

This clone came up once. The chain uses TRBV9 and TRBJ2-3; D is undetermined. This CDR3 has 16 amino acids. Germline CDR1 reads SGDLS; CDR2 reads YYNGEE. V shed 4 bases and J shed 2 bases, with 17 bases lying between them. The chain's CDR3 is CASSPHSREPTDTQYF. CDR3 coding DNA: TGTGCCAGCAGCCCCCACTCTCGAGAACCCACAGATACGCAGTATTTT.

CDR3 in DNA: TGTGCCCACAAGGGCGGGACAGGGGTCAACACTGAAGCTTTCTTT. Translation: CAHKGGTGVNTEAFF. The chain recombines TRBV6-5 with TRBJ1-1; 10 nucleotides align to TRBD1. Germline V gives CDR1 MNHEY, CDR2 SVGAGI. With 11 bases clipped from V and 2 bases from J, the junction kept 11 bases outside the gene matches. CDR3 length: 15 residues.

The J gene is TRBJ2-3, the V gene TRBV5-1, with D perhaps TRBD2 (6 bases). Trimming removed 0 bases at V and 3 bases at J, with 11 bases between. Germline assignment: CDR1 SGHRS and CDR2 YFSETQ. CDR3 length: 15 residues. This CDR3 is CASSLERERTDTQYF. CDR3 coding DNA: TGCGCCAGCAGCTTGGAACGGGAGAGGACAGATACGCAGTATTTT.

CDR3 amino acids: CASSLGLAGGNNEQFF. The CDR3 bases are TGTGCCAGCAGTTTGGGACTAGCGGGAGGGAACAATGAGCAGTTCTTC. This chain links TRBV27 with TRBJ2-1; the match to TRBD2 covers 16 bases. Trimming cost V 3 bases and J 5 bases; bases outside gene matches: 1. Germline CDR1 and CDR2: MNHEY and SMNVEV (reference sequence). CDR3 length: 16 amino acids.

The chain has TRBV28 and TRBJ2-2; 7 nucleotides align to TRBD1. The CDR3 has 17 residues. Unmatched junction bases numbered 11, after V lost 6 bases and J lost 1 base. Germline CDR1 and CDR2: MDHEN and SYDVKM. This CDR3 reads CASRRYGTARNTGELFF. The CDR3 nucleotides read TGTGCCAGCAGGCGATATGGGACAGCCCGGAACACCGGGGAGCTGTTTTTT.

This chain links TRBV30 with TRBJ1-1, with D possibly being TRBD1 (6 bases). The CDR3 sequence is 14 residues long. V lost 4 bases and J 3 bases, leaving 15 bases between the germline ends. Germline V lookup: CDR1 GTSNPN, CDR2 SVGIG (reference sequence). This CDR3 reads CAWNTGGGYTEAFF. CDR3 coding DNA: TGTGCCTGGAATACGGGGGGCGGATACACTGAAGCTTTCTTT.

The chain uses TRBV2 and TRBJ1-4; no clear D gene. V shed 6 bases and J shed 0 bases, with 5 bases lying between them. The CDR3 contains 13 residues. In germline, CDR1 is SNHLY, CDR2 FYNNEI. The CDR3: CASRVATNEKLFF. CDR3 DNA sequence: TGTGCCAGCAGGGTAGCAACTAATGAAAAACTGTTTTTT.

The chain carries TRBV9 and TRBJ1-2; perhaps TRBD1 as D (6 bases). V dropped 4 bases and J dropped 4 bases, with 17 bases sitting between them. Germline V gene lookup returns CDR1 SGDLS and CDR2 YYNGEE. The CDR3 is 15 amino acids. CDR3 DNA: TGTGCCAGCAGCCTCTCCATGCAGGGGACCTATGGCTACACCTTC. Translated: CASSLSMQGTYGYTF.

This clone appeared a few times. V is TRBV5-1 and J is TRBJ2-7, with TRBD2 matching 7 bases. Losses at the gene ends were 5 bases for V and 3 bases for J; bases not matched to a gene: 8. The germline V gene encodes CDR1 SGHRS and CDR2 YFSETQ. There are 14 residues in the CDR3. The DNA for the CDR3 is TGCGCCAGCAGTTACGCCGGGACTATCTACGAGCAGTACTTC. Amino acids: CASSYAGTIYEQYF.

The chain carries TRBV7-2 and TRBJ2-7; TRBD1 is a possible D gene (5 bases). Germline CDR1 and CDR2: SGHTA and FQGNSA. The CDR3 runs to 13 residues. Trimming stripped 6 bases from V and 2 bases from J, with 11 bases between. CDR3 coding DNA: TGTGCCAGCAGGGGGCAGGGAACCTACGAGCAGTACTTC. Translating gives CASRGQGTYEQYF.

The chain combines TRBV25-1 with TRBJ1-3; 10 bases agree with TRBD1. The CDR3 totals 16 residues. Per the germline V gene, CDR1 is MGHDK and CDR2 is SYGVNS. V was pared by 2 bases and J by 4 bases, with 5 bases of the junction left unmatched. The CDR3 spells CASSEGQGVRGNTIYF. Here the CDR3 DNA reads TGTGCCAGCAGTGAAGGACAGGGGGTTCGCGGAAACACCATATATTTT.

This clone was detected only once. This chain joins TRBV7-8 and TRBJ1-4; a weak D match, TRBD1 (6 bases). The CDR3 covers 16 residues. Deletions cut 5 bases from V and 6 bases from J, with 19 bases between. Germline CDR1 SGHVS, CDR2 FQNEAQ. Here the CDR3 DNA reads TGTGCCAGCAGCAGAGGAGGACAGCAGCTTTATGAAAAACTGTTTTTT. It specifies CASSRGGQQLYEKLFF.

The V and J genes are TRBV5-6 and TRBJ1-1; the match to TRBD1 covers 7 bases. This CDR3 has 15 residues. V shed 4 bases and J 2 bases; nucleotides not matched to a gene: 8. Germline V lookup: CDR1 SGHDT, CDR2 YYEEEE. The CDR3 sequence: CASSQMTGINTEAFF. In DNA, the CDR3 is TGTGCCAGCAGCCAAATGACAGGGATAAACACTGAAGCTTTCTTT.

The gene calls are TRBV9 and TRBJ1-2, with D possibly TRBD1 on 5 matching bases. The germline CDR1 and CDR2 sequences are SGDLS and YYNGEE. The CDR3 is 13 residues long. Trimming shortened V by 4 bases and J by 3 bases, and 10 bases separated the two germline ends. The CDR3 DNA reads as TGTGCCAGCAGCACGACAGTCTACTATGGCTACACCTTC. It encodes CASSTTVYYGYTF.

This chain uses TRBV29-1 with TRBJ2-3; 8 bases are shared with TRBD1. The CDR3 extends over 16 amino acids. CDR1 is SQVTM and CDR2 is ANQGSEA in the germline V gene. The ends lost 6 bases at V and 3 bases at J; junction bases unmatched: 14. The CDR3 loop reads CSVRGTGQGGTDTQYF. The CDR3 nucleotides are TGCAGCGTGAGGGGCACAGGACAGGGTGGGACAGATACGCAGTATTTT.